The 20 T cell receptor beta chains reported below all come from one sample, sequenced in a study of blood T cell repertoires in COVID-19. Only in-frame clones appear in the TCRdb table, and some are missing; sequencing was by immunoSEQ multiplex PCR. Of 8,000 or so clones in the sample, about 86% were seen once. The sample comprised peripheral blood. These receptors were collected from a woman between 45 and 60 years old with active or convalescent COVID-19.

The V and J genes are TRBV6-4 and TRBJ2-5; D might be TRBD1 (6 bases). Germline V gives CDR1 MRHNA, CDR2 SNTAGT. This CDR3 contains 13 residues. The germline V and J ends were trimmed by 0 bases and 4 bases, with 6 bases remaining between them. CDR3 amino acids: CASSDSGGETQYF. The CDR3 coding sequence is TGTGCCAGCAGTGACTCAGGGGGAGAGACCCAGTACTTC.

V and J are TRBV18 and TRBJ2-3; 7 bases line up with TRBD2. The CDR3 totals 14 residues. Trimming removed 0 bases from V and 4 bases from J; junction bases left unmatched: 1. In germline, CDR1 is KGHSH, CDR2 LQKENI. CDR3 bases: TGTGCCAGCTCACCACCGGGGGGGGCAGATACGCAGTATTTT. Its protein is CASSPPGGADTQYF.

The gene calls are TRBV7-2 and TRBJ1-2; D possibly corresponds to TRBD1 (5 bases). This CDR3 is built from 13 residues. V lost 2 bases and J 6 bases, leaving 10 bases between the germline ends. Germline V gene sequence: CDR1 SGHTA, CDR2 FQGNSA. The CDR3 loop reads CASSLPGRDGYTF. As DNA, the CDR3 is TGTGCCAGCAGCTTACCAGGGCGTGATGGCTACACCTTC.

The count of this clone is one. V is TRBV7-9 and J is TRBJ2-3; the match to TRBD2 covers 7 bases. This CDR3 comprises 15 residues. Germline V gives CDR1 SEHNR, CDR2 FQNEAQ (reference sequence). J gave up 2 bases and V 3 bases, and 5 bases lay outside the gene matches. As DNA, the CDR3 is TGTGCCAGCAGCTTTACGGGGGGTCACACAGATACGCAGTATTTT. It translates to CASSFTGGHTDTQYF.

V and J are TRBV5-6 and TRBJ1-2, with 7 positions matching TRBD1. Per germline, CDR1 SGHDT and CDR2 YYEEEE. The V segment lost 6 bases and the J segment 6 bases; nucleotides outside the gene matches: 17. The CDR3 totals 16 residues. In DNA, the CDR3 is TGTGCCAGCACCAACGTCAGACAGGGATTTGCTCATGGCTACACCTTC. It encodes CASTNVRQGFAHGYTF.

The chain uses TRBV18 and TRBJ2-7, with 9 bases matching TRBD2. The CDR3 length is 14 residues. Germline CDR1 KGHSH, CDR2 LQKENI. With 3 bases clipped from V and 7 bases from J, the junction kept 7 bases outside the gene matches. CDR3 residues: CASSPGLASTEQYF. CDR3 coding DNA: TGTGCCAGCTCACCGGGACTAGCTAGTACGGAGCAGTACTTC.

The gene calls are TRBV7-3 and TRBJ2-7, with D perhaps matching TRBD1 (5 bases). The germline CDR1 and CDR2 sequences are SGHTA and FQGTGA. Trimming left V 5 bases short and J 5 bases short, with 13 bases between. There are 13 residues in the CDR3. CDR3 nucleotide sequence: TGTGCCAGCAGCGCGCAGGGTGACGACGAGCAGTACTTC. This sequence encodes CASSAQGDDEQYF.

J is TRBJ2-2 and V is TRBV28; maybe TRBD2 (6 bases). Between the trimmed V and J ends, which lost 6 bases and 4 bases, there was a span of 21 bases. This CDR3 has 17 amino acids. Per germline, CDR1 MDHEN and CDR2 SYDVKM. The CDR3 DNA reads as TGTGCCAGCAGAGAAATGGGGGGTCCAGGGCGCACCGGGGAGCTGTTTTTT. It specifies CASREMGGPGRTGELFF.

This clone was counted a few times. The chain is built from TRBV7-9 and TRBJ1-1; possibly TRBD1 for D (5 bases). This CDR3 has 14 residues. The V end was cut by 1 base, the J end by 4 bases, with 10 bases between. Germline V gene data show CDR1 as SEHNR and CDR2 as FQNEAQ (reference sequence). In DNA, the CDR3 is TGTGCCAGCAGCTTAGACCAGGGCGGCACTGAAGCTTTCTTT. It codes for CASSLDQGGTEAFF.

The chain uses TRBV9 and TRBJ2-7; tentatively, D is TRBD2 (5 bases). In germline, CDR1 is SGDLS, CDR2 YYNGEE. V lost 4 bases and J 0 bases, leaving 11 bases between the germline ends. This CDR3 comprises 14 residues. The CDR3 spells CASSLAGGSYEQYF. The CDR3 DNA follows: TGTGCCAGCAGCTTGGCCGGAGGCTCCTACGAGCAGTACTTC. The variable domain in full, with the rest retrieved from reference TRBV9 and TRBJ2-7, is DSGVTQTPKHLITATGQRVTLRCSPRSGDLSVYWYQQSLDQGLQFLIQYYNGEERAKGNILERFSAQQFPDLHSELNLSSLELGDSALYFCASSLAGGSYEQYFGPGTRLTVT.

The J gene is TRBJ2-7, the V gene TRBV7-8; 7 positions agree with TRBD1. There are 14 residues in the CDR3. CDR1 SGHVS and CDR2 FQNEAQ come from the germline V gene. V was pared by 8 bases and J by 3 bases, with 10 bases of the junction left unmatched. This chain's CDR3 is CASARTGNLYEQYF. CDR3 in DNA: TGTGCCAGCGCCCGGACAGGAAACCTCTACGAGCAGTACTTC.

The chain employs TRBV6-6 and TRBJ2-7, with D tentatively TRBD2 (5 bases). The germline gives CDR1 MNHNY, CDR2 SVGAGI (reference sequence). V was clipped by 6 bases and J by 2 bases, with 20 bases between them. The CDR3 has 16 residues. CDR3 residues: CASSPTGLAKAYEQYF. The CDR3 bases are TGTGCCAGCAGCCCCACCGGTCTAGCTAAGGCCTACGAGCAGTACTTC.

This clone was observed a few times. The CDR3 reads CASSTSGSAYNEQFF. CDR3 DNA: TGTGCCAGCAGTACTAGCGGGAGCGCCTACAATGAGCAGTTCTTC. This chain joins TRBV28 and TRBJ2-1, with 11 bases identical to TRBD2. The CDR3 contains 15 residues. Germline CDR1 MDHEN, CDR2 SYDVKM. Trimming removed 5 bases from V and 2 bases from J; junction bases left unmatched: 2.

The genes are TRBV28 and TRBJ1-2, with D hard to call. There are 11 residues in the CDR3. CDR1 MDHEN and CDR2 SYDVKM come from the germline V gene. Trimming took 4 bases from V and 3 from J, leaving 3 bases between them. In DNA form, the CDR3 reads TGTGCCAGCAGTTCTGACTATGGCTACACCTTC. The encoded protein is CASSSDYGYTF.

This chain joins TRBV18 and TRBJ1-3, with D possibly TRBD1 on 6 matching bases. V shed 6 bases and J shed 0 bases, with 12 bases lying between them. The CDR3 length is 15 residues. Germline V gene data show CDR1 as KGHSH and CDR2 as LQKENI. Here the CDR3 DNA reads TGTGCCAGCTCTCCCGACAGGTCCTCTGGAAACACCATATATTTT. This gives the protein CASSPDRSSGNTIYF.

This chain connects TRBV14 to TRBJ1-1, with 9 nucleotides matching TRBD1. There are 16 residues in the CDR3. Germline CDR1 reads SGHDN; CDR2 reads FVKESK. The junction had 6 bases not matched to a gene; V was cut back by 0 bases and J by 4 bases. Here the CDR3 DNA reads TGTGCCAGCAGCCAAGACGGGACAGGGAAGCGCACTGAAGCTTTCTTT. The encoded protein is CASSQDGTGKRTEAFF.

The chain joins TRBV5-1 to TRBJ2-1; 8 nucleotides match TRBD2. The V segment lost 0 bases and the J segment 5 bases; nucleotides outside the gene matches: 7. CDR3 length: 16 residues. Germline V gene data show CDR1 as SGHRS and CDR2 as YFSETQ. CDR3 protein: CASSLDPAGVNNEQFF. DNA of the CDR3: TGCGCCAGCAGCTTGGACCCAGCGGGGGTCAACAATGAGCAGTTCTTC.

The CDR3 coding sequence is TGTGCCAGCAGCGCCCGGGACAGGGGGCGCGGAGAGACCCAGTACTTC. It translates to CASSARDRGRGETQYF. The chain employs TRBV9 and TRBJ2-5; the match to TRBD1 covers 12 bases. CDR1 is SGDLS and CDR2 is YYNGEE in the germline V gene. V lost 3 bases to trimming and J lost 4 bases; unmatched junction nucleotides: 7. The CDR3 is 16 amino acids.

This chain joins TRBV15 and TRBJ1-5; D is ambiguous. From germline, CDR1 is LNHNV and CDR2 YYDKDF (reference sequence). CDR3 size: 13 residues. V lost 5 bases and J 2 bases, leaving 7 bases between the germline ends. This CDR3 reads CATSAAGNQPQHF. The CDR3 DNA is TGTGCCACCAGCGCCGCAGGCAATCAGCCCCAGCATTTT.

V gene TRBV30 combines with J gene TRBJ2-1; D not resolved. Germline CDR1 reads GTSNPN; CDR2 reads SVGIG (reference sequence). Trimming cost V 0 bases and J 0 bases, with 3 bases left between them. This CDR3 contains 13 residues. The CDR3 coding sequence is TGTGCCTGGAGTGTTCTCTCCTACAATGAGCAGTTCTTC. Amino acids: CAWSVLSYNEQFF.